The sequence of this T cell receptor beta chain was determined in a study of technical replicates of blood from several donors. The repertoire was sequenced with immunoSEQ multiplex PCR; TCRdb's copy has only in-frame clones and lacks some. The repertoire includes fewer than 15,000 clones, around 93% of them detected once, and about 7.6% sits in the top ten. J lost 5 bases, V lost 5 bases, and 7 bases had no gene match. Germline CDR1 is LGHNA and CDR2 is YNFKEQ. This CDR3 is 17 amino acids long. The sample taken for sequencing was PBMCs. The genes are TRBV4-2 and TRBJ2-2; TRBD2 matches at 14 bases. This sequence was found in a human donor in good health. This chain's CDR3 is CASSIGGLAGETGELFF. The CDR3 coding sequence is TGTGCCAGCAGCATTGGGGGACTAGCGGGAGAAACCGGGGAGCTGTTTTTT.